These T cell receptor beta chains were read from a single sample in a study of cytomegalovirus exposure and HLA in healthy donors. Libraries were prepared by immunoSEQ multiplex PCR; TCRdb keeps only in-frame clonotypes and omits some of them. The repertoire includes hundreds of thousands of clones, about 90% of them detected once, and around 12% sits in the top ten. The material sequenced was PBMCs. These receptors were obtained from a man in his late teens or twenties in good health and CMV-seropositive. The CDR3 runs from the conserved cysteine through the conserved F or W. The D gene is left open where the match is weak. Clone size, where shown, is once, few, many, or a class for clones that have expanded.

>.|.|TRBJ1-5|TRBV6-1
CASSVWGNEVQPQHF
TGTGCCAGCAGTGTGTGGGGGAATGAAGTTCAGCCCCAGCATTTT
>.|few|TRBJ1-2|TRBV6-6
CASSGTDTYGYTF
TGTGCCAGCAGTGGCACAGATACCTATGGCTACACCTTC
>.|once|TRBJ1-4|TRBV6-1
CASSEHGSRPNEKLFF
TGTGCCAGCAGTGAACACGGAAGCAGGCCTAATGAAAAACTGTTTTTT
>.|once|TRBJ2-2|TRBV7-9
CASSLAGGTGELFF
TGTGCCAGCAGCTTAGCAGGGGGCACCGGGGAGCTGTTTTTT
>.|.|TRBJ1-2|TRBV29-1
CSVLGPGSRNYGYTF
TGCAGCGTCCTTGGGCCTGGCTCTAGAAACTATGGCTACACCTTC
>.|.|TRBJ2-1|TRBV28
CASSEREQFF
TGTGCCAGCAGCGAACGTGAGCAGTTCTTC
>.|.|TRBJ2-1|TRBV2
CASLPSDNNEQFF
TGTGCCAGTCTCCCGTCGGACAACAATGAGCAGTTCTTC
>.|.|TRBJ1-3|TRBV25-1
CASSGAGRGNTIYF
TGTGCCAGCAGTGGTGCGGGGCGCGGAAACACCATATATTTT
>TRBD2|.|TRBJ2-1|TRBV7-9
CASSLLAGAYNEQFF
TGTGCCAGCAGCTTACTAGCGGGAGCTTACAATGAGCAGTTCTTC
>.|.|TRBJ2-1|TRBV5-1
CASSGDPGYSYNEQFF
TGCGCCAGCAGCGGCGACCCGGGATATTCCTACAATGAGCAGTTCTTC
>.|once|TRBJ2-7|TRBV7-5
CARSAEREGRPYF
TGTGCCAGAAGCGCCGAGCGGGAGGGCCGCCCGTACTTC
>.|.|TRBJ1-3|TRBV30
CAWSGHTNTWGTIYF
TGTGCCTGGAGTGGACATACCAACACCTGGGGCACCATATATTTT
>.|.|TRBJ2-1|TRBV7-2
CASSLKGTLPSYNEQFF
TGTGCCAGCAGCTTAAAGGGTACACTCCCCTCCTACAATGAGCAGTTCTTC
>TRBD1|once|TRBJ1-1|TRBV5-1
CASSPTVTGTEAFF
TGCGCCAGCAGCCCTACCGTGACAGGGACTGAAGCTTTCTTT
>.|.|TRBJ2-7|TRBV6-1
CASSEVGSSYEQYF
TGTGCCAGCAGCGAGGTTGGCAGTTCCTACGAGCAGTACTTC
>.|.|TRBJ1-5|TRBV4-1
CASSQEGRNSNQPQHF
TGCGCCAGCAGCCAAGAGGGCAGAAATAGCAATCAGCCCCAGCATTTT
>.|.|TRBJ1-2|TRBV27
CASSLSKPSPGVYGYTF
TGTGCCAGCAGTTTATCTAAACCATCACCGGGAGTCTATGGCTACACCTTC
>.|few|TRBJ1-3|TRBV7-3
CASSKSSGNTIYF
TGTGCCAGCAGTAAAAGCTCTGGAAACACCATATATTTT
>.|.|TRBJ2-3|TRBV6-5
CASSYSASSTDTQYF
TGTGCCAGCAGTTACTCCGCCAGTAGCACAGATACGCAGTATTTT
>.|.|TRBJ2-3|TRBV27
CASSLSSGTITDTQYF
TGTGCCAGCAGTTTATCATCGGGGACCATCACAGATACGCAGTATTTT
>.|.|TRBJ2-1|TRBV27
CASSSRDRYNEQFF
TGTGCCAGCAGTTCCCGGGACCGTTACAATGAGCAGTTCTTC
>.|.|TRBJ2-3|TRBV10-3
CAISVGGARGTQYF
TGTGCCATCTCGGTGGGGGGGGCCAGGGGTACGCAGTATTTT
>.|.|TRBJ2-7|TRBV5-1
CASSRAGGGGSYEQYF
TGCGCCAGCAGCCGCGCCGGGGGCGGAGGGAGCTACGAGCAGTACTTC
>TRBD2|.|TRBJ2-7|TRBV28
CASSFVTGLAGFYVTDEQYF
TGTGCCAGCAGTTTCGTGACGGGACTAGCGGGGTTCTATGTAACGGACGAGCAGTACTTC
>.|.|TRBJ2-7|TRBV28
CASSLGGPNYEQYF
TGTGCCAGCAGTTTAGGTGGGCCCAACTACGAGCAGTACTTC
>.|.|TRBJ2-5|TRBV13
CASSLGREQETQYF
TGTGCCAGCAGCCTAGGCAGGGAACAAGAGACCCAGTACTTC
>TRBD2|.|TRBJ2-3|TRBV5-1
CASSSLGIAGGPGDTQYF
TGCGCCAGCAGCTCCCTAGGGATAGCGGGAGGGCCAGGAGATACGCAGTATTTT
>TRBD1|.|TRBJ2-5|TRBV27
CASSDVYRGSRQETQYF
TGTGCCAGCAGCGACGTATACAGGGGTTCACGCCAAGAGACCCAGTACTTC
>.|.|TRBJ2-2|TRBV4-1
CASSRGVNTGELFF
TGCGCCAGCAGCCGGGGAGTTAACACCGGGGAGCTGTTTTTT
>.|.|TRBJ1-3|TRBV5-1
CASSLAPGTTGDF
TGCGCCAGCAGCTTGGCCCCTGGGACGACGGGCGATTTT
>TRBD2|.|TRBJ2-1|TRBV5-4
CASTLAGGLYSYNEQFF
TGTGCCAGCACCCTAGCGGGAGGGCTCTACTCCTACAATGAGCAGTTCTTC
>TRBD2|few|TRBJ2-3|TRBV27
CASSFMETSGSSSTDTQYF
TGTGCCAGCAGTTTTATGGAGACTAGCGGGAGTTCGAGCACAGATACGCAGTATTTT
>.|.|TRBJ1-2|TRBV7-9
CASSLASSRGLTGYGYTF
TGTGCCAGCAGCTTAGCGTCGTCCCGCGGCCTGACGGGGTATGGCTACACCTTC
>TRBD1|few|TRBJ2-7|TRBV2
CAISFGQGGYEQYF
TGTGCCATCTCGTTCGGACAGGGGGGGTACGAGCAGTACTTC
>.|.|TRBJ2-7|TRBV6-6
CASSYPQGLTYEQYF
TGTGCCAGCAGTTACCCACAGGGCCTGACCTACGAGCAGTACTTC
>.|.|TRBJ2-3|TRBV2
CASSVGTSSTDTQYF
TGTGCCAGCAGTGTCGGCACCTCTAGCACAGATACGCAGTATTTT
>.|.|TRBJ1-4|TRBV6-6
CASTRVREKLFF
TGTGCCAGCACCAGAGTACGGGAAAAACTGTTTTTT
>.|.|TRBJ2-3|TRBV19
CASSIRFRSGIGTDTQYF
TGTGCCAGTAGTATACGGTTTCGGTCGGGGATTGGCACAGATACGCAGTATTTT
>.|.|TRBJ1-2|TRBV12-2
CASRSCDTPCFYGYTF
TGTGCAAGTCGCTCCTGCGATACACCATGCTTTTATGGCTACACCTTC
>TRBD2|few|TRBJ2-1|TRBV5-1
CASRAIAGGPVDEQFF
TGCGCCAGCAGAGCAATAGCGGGAGGGCCCGTCGATGAGCAGTTCTTC
>TRBD2|.|TRBJ2-7|TRBV28
CATLAGGSLGYEQYF
TGTGCCACACTAGCGGGAGGCTCCTTGGGGTACGAGCAGTACTTC
>.|.|TRBJ1-1|TRBV27
CASSYAGAEAFF
TGTGCCAGCAGTTACGCAGGCGCTGAAGCTTTCTTT